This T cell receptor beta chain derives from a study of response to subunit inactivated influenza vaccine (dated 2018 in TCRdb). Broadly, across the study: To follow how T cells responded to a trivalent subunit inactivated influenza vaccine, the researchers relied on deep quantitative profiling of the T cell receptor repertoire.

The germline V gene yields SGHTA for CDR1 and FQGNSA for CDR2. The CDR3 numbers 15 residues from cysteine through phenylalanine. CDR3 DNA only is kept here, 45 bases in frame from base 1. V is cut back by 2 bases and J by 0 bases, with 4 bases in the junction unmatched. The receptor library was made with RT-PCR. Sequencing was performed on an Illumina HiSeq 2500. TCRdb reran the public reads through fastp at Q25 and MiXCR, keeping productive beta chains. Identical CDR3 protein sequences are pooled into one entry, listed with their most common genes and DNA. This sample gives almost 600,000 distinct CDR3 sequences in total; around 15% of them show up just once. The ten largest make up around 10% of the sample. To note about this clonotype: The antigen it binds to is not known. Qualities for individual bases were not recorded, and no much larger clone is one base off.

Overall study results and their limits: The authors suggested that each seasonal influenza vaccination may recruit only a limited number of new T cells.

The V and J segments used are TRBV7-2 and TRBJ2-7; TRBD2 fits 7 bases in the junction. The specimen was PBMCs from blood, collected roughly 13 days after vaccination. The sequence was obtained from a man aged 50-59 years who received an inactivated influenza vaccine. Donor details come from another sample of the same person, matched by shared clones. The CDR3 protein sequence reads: CASSLSGGFSYEQYF. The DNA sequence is TGTGCCAGCAGCTTATCGGGGGGTTTCTCCTACGAGCAGTACTTC. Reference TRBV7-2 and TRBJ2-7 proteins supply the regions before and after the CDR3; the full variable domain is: GAGVSQSPSNKVTEKGKDVELRCDPISGHTALYWYRQSLGQGLEFLIYFQGNSAPDKSGLPSDRFSAERTGGSVSTLTIQRTQQEDSAVYLCASSLSGGFSYEQYFGPGTRLTVT.